The entry below gives a single T cell receptor (beta chain) sequence along with its context. The antigen it binds to is not known. The record has no base qualities; no much larger clone is one base away. This sample was taken from a study of siplizumab effects on memory and regulatory T cells (dated by TCRdb to the late 2010s). About the study as a whole: The study examined how the anti-CD2 antibody siplizumab affects alloreactive T-cell subsets in allogeneic mixed lymphocyte reactions built from human PBMCs.

Library creation used the immunoSEQ multiplex PCR assay. Each sample had some 9.7 x 10^4 TCR templates assayed by the deep sequencing platform. Genomic DNA extracted from sorted T cells was used for TCRbeta CDR3 sequencing. In the paper's pipeline: The R programming language was used for clonal analysis of TCRbeta CDR3 data. Alloreactive CD4+ and CD8+ clones were defined by comparing unstimulated samples with post-reaction CFSE-low samples. Alloreactive CD4+ clones were assigned to regulatory or non-regulatory origin by matching sequences to sorted unstimulated Treg and non-Treg repertoires. TCRdb holds this immuneACCESS table with in-frame rearrangements only. Some clones are missing; in checked studies, unresolved V genes explain under half, and the rest has no known cause. The DNA gave D and trimming, while V, J and clone size come from that table. Within this sample are more than 85,000 clones, with 94% of them counted one time only. The ten largest clones represent approximately 0.58% of the sample.

TCRbeta CDR3 sequencing was performed on sorted unstimulated T cells and on proliferating T cells recovered from mixed lymphocyte reactions. Fresh whole blood from approximately 9 HLA-typed healthy donors was used to isolate PBMCs. To map where alloreactive clones came from, unstimulated CD4+ regulatory T cells were FACS-sorted. Trimming costs V 6 bases and J 2 bases, and their ends lie 12 bases apart. Via the germline V gene (reference sequence), CDR1 is MNHEY and CDR2 SMNVEV. The CDR3 goes from the cysteine to the phenylalanine over 14 residues. Here the CDR3 DNA is all that survives: 42 bases in frame from base 1. Beyond this particular receptor, the publication reports: The cumulative frequency of alloreactive sequences traceable to unstimulated CD4+ memory T cells was significantly reduced by siplizumab. A naive or memory phenotype could not be assigned to roughly 75-96% of proliferating CD4+ or CD8+ clones. In reactions with siplizumab, an average of roughly 70% of mappable alloreactive CD4+ clones were Treg-derived, compared with roughly 26% in control reactions. Whether proliferating Tregs from siplizumab cultures were suppressive was not functionally confirmed. Greater diversity appeared to be present in unstimulated naive T cells than in memory T cells, and a substantial contribution to the alloresponse seemed to be made by naive cells. Because sequences below about 10^-5 frequency were poorly captured, only a minor fraction of alloreactive clones could be mapped to unstimulated subsets.

This receptor was obtained from a human donor in good health. Sequencing was performed on Tregs sorted from blood. In this chain, TRBV27 is recombined with TRBJ2-3; a tentative D match to TRBD1 spans 5 bases. The CDR3 loop reads CASRRRQYTDTQYF. The DNA is TGTGCCAGCAGAAGAAGACAGTACACAGATACGCAGTATTTT.